This T cell receptor (beta chain) was documented in a study of shared clonotypes between healthy human individuals. TCRdb keeps only in-frame clones here, not all; method: immunoSEQ multiplex PCR. Of 1.6 million or so clones detected, just under 99% appear once; the ten largest clones hold 0.36%. V lost 3 bases to trimming and J lost 5 bases; unmatched junction nucleotides: 14. This CDR3 has 17 amino acids. In germline, CDR1 is LNHDA, CDR2 SQIVND (reference sequence). This chain uses TRBV19 with TRBJ2-7; 9 nucleotides align to TRBD2. This clonotype was obtained from a man aged 30 to 39 in good health. Source material: naive CD4+ T cells sorted from blood. The subset is: CD45RA+ positively selected. The CDR3 protein is CASSIWASGKKFHEQYF. The DNA for the CDR3 is TGTGCCAGTAGTATTTGGGCTAGCGGGAAGAAATTCCACGAGCAGTACTTC.